This TCR beta chain was documented in a study of blood T cell repertoires in COVID-19. In the study overall: Sources were T cells, B-cell-depleted T cells, or PBMCs; the material itself was cDNA or gDNA.

This CDR3 comprises 15 residues. Germline loops: CDR1 LGHDT, CDR2 YNNKEL (reference sequence). V shed 0 bases, J shed 7 bases, and the junction held 5 bases outside the gene matches. Clones were sequenced by immunoSEQ multiplex PCR, and TCRdb holds only the in-frame ones, with some missing. Of 65,000 to 95,000 clones in the sample, roughly 90% are singletons; the top ten hold 4.6%. This chain connects TRBV3-1 (or the pseudogene TRBV3-2) to TRBJ2-4, with 8 bases matching TRBD2. Input material: peripheral blood. This TCR was recovered from a man aged 50-59 years with active COVID-19. CDR3 sequence reads: CASSQDPGGWNIQYF. DNA for the CDR3: TGTGCCAGCAGCCAAGATCCGGGAGGGTGGAACATTCAGTACTTC.